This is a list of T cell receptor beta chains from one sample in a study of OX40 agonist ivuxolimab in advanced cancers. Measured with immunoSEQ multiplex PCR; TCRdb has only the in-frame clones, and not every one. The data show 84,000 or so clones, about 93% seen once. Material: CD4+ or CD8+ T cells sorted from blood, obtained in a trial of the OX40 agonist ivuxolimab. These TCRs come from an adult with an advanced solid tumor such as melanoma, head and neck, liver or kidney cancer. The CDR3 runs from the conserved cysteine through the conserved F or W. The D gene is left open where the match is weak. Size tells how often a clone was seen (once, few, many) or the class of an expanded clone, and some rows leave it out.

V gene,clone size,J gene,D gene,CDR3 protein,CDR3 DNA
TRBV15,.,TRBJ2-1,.,CATSRASDVYNEQFF,TGTGCCACCAGCAGAGCTAGCGACGTCTACAATGAGCAGTTCTTC
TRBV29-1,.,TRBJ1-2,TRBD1,CSVWDRAQGYTF,TGCAGCGTTTGGGACAGGGCTCAGGGCTACACCTTC
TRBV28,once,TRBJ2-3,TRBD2,CASSPRGSGSSTDTQYF,TGTGCCAGCAGCCCCCGGGGTAGCGGGAGTTCGACAGATACGCAGTATTTT
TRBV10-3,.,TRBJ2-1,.,CAISESRTAIYNEQFF,TGTGCCATCAGTGAGTCGAGGACAGCAATCTACAATGAGCAGTTCTTC
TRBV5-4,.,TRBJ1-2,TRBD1,CASSLAQGTNYGYTF,TGTGCCAGCAGCTTGGCACAGGGGACTAACTATGGCTACACCTTC
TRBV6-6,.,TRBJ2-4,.,CASSYWVGDIQYF,TGTGCCAGCAGTTACTGGGTCGGTGACATTCAGTACTTC
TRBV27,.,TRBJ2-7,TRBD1,CASSTTGIDYEQYF,TGTGCCAGCAGTACGACAGGGATTGATTACGAGCAGTACTTC
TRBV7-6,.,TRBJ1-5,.,CASSLLGGRNQPQHF,TGTGCCAGCAGCTTATTGGGGGGCCGAAATCAGCCCCAGCATTTT
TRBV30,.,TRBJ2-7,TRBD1,CAWSFTGGAEQYF,TGTGCCTGGAGTTTTACAGGGGGCGCGGAGCAGTACTTC
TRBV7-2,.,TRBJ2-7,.,CASSWLRLGSYEQYF,TGTGCCAGCAGCTGGCTCCGTCTTGGCTCCTACGAGCAGTACTTC
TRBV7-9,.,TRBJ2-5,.,CASSPRRQQETQYF,TGTGCCAGCAGCCCGAGGCGCCAACAAGAGACCCAGTACTTC
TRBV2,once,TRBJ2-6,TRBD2,CASSELWLADLPGAGANVLTF,TGTGCCAGCAGTGAACTCTGGCTAGCGGATCTCCCTGGAGCTGGGGCCAACGTCCTGACTTTC
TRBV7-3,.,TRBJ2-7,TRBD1,CASSIRTGYEQYF,TGTGCCAGCAGCATCAGGACAGGCTACGAGCAGTACTTC
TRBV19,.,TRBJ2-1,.,CASSVSGGNEQFF,TGTGCCAGTAGCGTCTCCGGGGGCAATGAGCAGTTCTTC